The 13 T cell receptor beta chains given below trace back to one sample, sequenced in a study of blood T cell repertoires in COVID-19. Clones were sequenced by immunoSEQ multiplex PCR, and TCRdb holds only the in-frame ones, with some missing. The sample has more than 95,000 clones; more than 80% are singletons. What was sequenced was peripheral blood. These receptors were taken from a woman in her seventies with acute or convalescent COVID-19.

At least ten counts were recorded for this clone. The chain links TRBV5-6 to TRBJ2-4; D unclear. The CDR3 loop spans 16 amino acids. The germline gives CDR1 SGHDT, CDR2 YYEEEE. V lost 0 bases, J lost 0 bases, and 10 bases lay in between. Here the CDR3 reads CASSLVTDIAKNIQYF. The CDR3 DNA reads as TGTGCCAGCAGCTTGGTAACTGATATAGCCAAAAACATTCAGTACTTC.

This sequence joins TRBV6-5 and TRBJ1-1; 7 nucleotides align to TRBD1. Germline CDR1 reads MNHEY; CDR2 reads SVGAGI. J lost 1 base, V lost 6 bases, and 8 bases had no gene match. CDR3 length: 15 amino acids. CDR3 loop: CASRQTDRENTEAFF. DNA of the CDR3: TGTGCCAGCAGGCAAACCGACAGGGAGAACACTGAAGCTTTCTTT.

The CDR3 nucleotides are TGTGCCAGTTGGGATCGACAGGGCTATGGCTACACCTTC. Its translation is CASWDRQGYGYTF. The chain has TRBV6-5 and TRBJ1-2; TRBD1 aligns across 7 bases. Per germline, CDR1 MNHEY and CDR2 SVGAGI. The CDR3 runs 13 residues. The junction had 8 bases not matched to a gene; V was cut back by 9 bases and J by 4 bases.

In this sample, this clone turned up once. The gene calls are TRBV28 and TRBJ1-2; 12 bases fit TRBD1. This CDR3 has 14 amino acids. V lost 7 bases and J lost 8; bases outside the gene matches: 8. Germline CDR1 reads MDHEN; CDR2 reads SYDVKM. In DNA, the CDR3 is TGTGCCAGCACCGTGGGACAGGGGGCCCGAGGCTACACCTTC. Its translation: CASTVGQGARGYTF.

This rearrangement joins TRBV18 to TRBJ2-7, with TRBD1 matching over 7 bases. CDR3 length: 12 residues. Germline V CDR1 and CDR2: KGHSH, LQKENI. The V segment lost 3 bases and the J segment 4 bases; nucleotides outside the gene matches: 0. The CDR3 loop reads CASSPTGYEQYF. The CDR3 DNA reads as TGTGCCAGCTCACCGACAGGGTACGAGCAGTACTTC.

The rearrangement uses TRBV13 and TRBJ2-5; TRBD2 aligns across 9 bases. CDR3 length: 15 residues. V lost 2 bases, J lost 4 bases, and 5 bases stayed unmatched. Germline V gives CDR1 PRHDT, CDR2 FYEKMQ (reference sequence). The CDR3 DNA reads TGTGCCAGCAGCTTACAACGCGGGGGGGGAGAGACCCAGTACTTC. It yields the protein CASSLQRGGGETQYF.

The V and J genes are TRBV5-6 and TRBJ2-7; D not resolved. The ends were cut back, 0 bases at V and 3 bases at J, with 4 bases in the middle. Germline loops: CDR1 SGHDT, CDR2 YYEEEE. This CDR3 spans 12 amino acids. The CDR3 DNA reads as TGTGCCAGCAGCTTGGGAGTCTACGAGCAGTACTTC. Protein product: CASSLGVYEQYF.

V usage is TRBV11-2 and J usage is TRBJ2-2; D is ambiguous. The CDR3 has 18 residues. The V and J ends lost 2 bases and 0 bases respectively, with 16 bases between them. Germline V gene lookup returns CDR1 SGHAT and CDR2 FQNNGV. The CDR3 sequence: CASSLFGAFSTNTGELFF. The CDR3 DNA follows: TGTGCCAGCAGCTTATTTGGAGCGTTCAGTACGAACACCGGGGAGCTGTTTTTT.

Written as DNA, the CDR3 is TGTGCCAGCAGTAAGACGACGGGGGACGGGGAGCTGTTTTTT. The encoded protein is CASSKTTGDGELFF. The chain joins TRBV7-9 to TRBJ2-2; possible D gene TRBD2, 6 bases. Trimming took 6 bases from V and 7 from J, leaving 15 bases between them. The CDR3 runs to 14 residues. CDR1 is SEHNR and CDR2 is FQNEAQ in the germline V gene (reference sequence).

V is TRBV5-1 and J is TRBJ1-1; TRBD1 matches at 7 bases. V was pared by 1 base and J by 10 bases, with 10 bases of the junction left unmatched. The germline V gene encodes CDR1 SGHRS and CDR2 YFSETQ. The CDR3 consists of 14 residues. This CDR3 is CASSLTQQGFRAFF. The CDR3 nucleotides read TGCGCCAGCAGCTTGACCCAACAGGGGTTTCGAGCTTTCTTT.

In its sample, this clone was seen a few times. The CDR3 region is CASSFPSGASYEQYF. DNA of the CDR3: TGTGCCAGCAGTTTCCCTAGCGGGGCTTCCTACGAGCAGTACTTC. V usage is TRBV27 and J usage is TRBJ2-7; 9 bases are shared with TRBD2. CDR1 is MNHEY and CDR2 is SMNVEV in the germline V gene (reference sequence). With V trimmed by 3 bases and J by 1 base, 4 bases remained unmatched. This CDR3 has 15 residues.

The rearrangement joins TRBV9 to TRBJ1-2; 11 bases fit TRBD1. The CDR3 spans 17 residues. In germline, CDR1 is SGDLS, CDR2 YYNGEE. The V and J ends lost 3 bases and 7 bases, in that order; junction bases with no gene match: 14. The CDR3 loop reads CASSAEDRGRILGGYTF. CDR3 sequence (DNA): TGTGCCAGCAGCGCGGAGGACAGGGGGCGCATCCTAGGTGGCTACACCTTC.

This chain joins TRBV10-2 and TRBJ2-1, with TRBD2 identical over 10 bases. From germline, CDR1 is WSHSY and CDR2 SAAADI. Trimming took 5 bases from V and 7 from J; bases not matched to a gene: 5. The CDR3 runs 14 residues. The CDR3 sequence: CASSLAGVWNEQFF. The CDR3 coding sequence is TGCGCCAGCAGTCTAGCGGGAGTGTGGAATGAGCAGTTCTTC.